These 4 T cell receptor beta chains were all obtained from the same sample, sequenced in a study of T cell responses to AZD1222 COVID-19 vaccine. The repertoire was sequenced with immunoSEQ multiplex PCR; TCRdb's copy has only in-frame clones and lacks some. This table holds over 100,000 clones, roughly 91% found once. The input for sequencing was peripheral blood, taken 28 days after the second AZD1222 dose. The source of these receptors is an adult who received the AZD1222 COVID-19 vaccine.

The V call is TRBV19, the J call TRBJ1-2; TRBD1 aligns across 7 bases. Trimming at V came to 6 bases and at J to 0 bases, leaving 10 bases not matched to a gene. This CDR3 is built from 16 residues. The germline V gene encodes CDR1 LNHDA and CDR2 SQIVND (reference sequence). The CDR3 nucleotides read TGTGCCAGTAGGCCAACAGGGGCGGGAGCTAACTATGGCTACACCTTC. Amino acid sequence: CASRPTGAGANYGYTF.

The chain is built from TRBV29-1 and TRBJ2-7; 8 bases fit TRBD1. Per germline, CDR1 SQVTM and CDR2 ANQGSEA. The V gene end was trimmed by 8 bases and the J gene end by 3 bases; junction bases not matched to a gene: 9. The CDR3 is 13 amino acids. As DNA, the CDR3 is TGCAGCCCACTAGACAGGGGCCTCTACGAGCAGTACTTC. Translated, it gives CSPLDRGLYEQYF.

J is TRBJ1-6 and V is TRBV5-1, with D perhaps matching TRBD1 (6 bases). V lost 0 bases to trimming and J lost 8 bases, with 15 bases between them. The CDR3 has 16 residues. In germline, CDR1 is SGHRS, CDR2 YFSETQ. The DNA of the CDR3 is TGCGCCAGCAGCTTGGGCAGGGGCGGTTTTGATTCACCCCTCCACTTT. As protein: CASSLGRGGFDSPLHF.

V and J are TRBV6-5 and TRBJ2-7, with a tentative D call TRBD2 (6 bases). This CDR3 is 13 amino acids long. Trimming removed 8 bases from V and 2 bases from J, with 13 bases in between. The germline gives CDR1 MNHEY, CDR2 SVGAGI. The CDR3 is CASRLGFAYEQYF. The CDR3 nucleotides read TGTGCCAGCCGACTAGGTTTCGCCTACGAGCAGTACTTC.